This TCR beta chain is from a study of tumor-infiltrating lymphocytes in primary liver carcinoma. Turning to the study itself: Maximum tumor diameters ranged from about 4.2 to 11 cm, stage T1-T3 N0M0.

Between the trimmed V and J ends, which lost 5 bases and 2 bases, there was a span of 21 bases. The CDR3 covers 17 residues. In germline, CDR1 is SGHAT, CDR2 FQDESV (reference sequence). Unsorted whole blood supplied the blood RNA, and germline DNA was isolated too. None of the patients had received treatment, and all had chronic HBV infection. Researchers generated TCR beta cDNA from 500 ng of total RNA, relying on a constant-region primer. Three nested multiplex PCR rounds, a slightly modified ARM-PCR method, built the TCR beta libraries. TRBV1-TRBV30 forward and Cbeta reverse primers drove the first two roughly 10-cycle rounds. TCRdb reprocessed the multiplex PCR reads via MiXCR and lists one record per CDR3 protein. Of 150,000 to 200,000 distinct CDR3 sequences in the sample, 50% to 75% are singletons; the top ten hold approximately 65%.

Input material: peripheral blood. The clonotype was recovered from a man in his forties with primary liver carcinoma and hepatitis B virus infection. The chain combines TRBV11-1 with TRBJ2-5; D might be TRBD2 (6 bases). CDR3 region: CASSETYSRLVQETQYF. Here the CDR3 DNA reads TGTGCCAGCAGCGAGACCTACTCGAGACTAGTGCAAGAGACCCAGTACTTC.